Each of the 22 T cell receptor beta chains below was sequenced from the same sample in a study of blood T cell repertoires in COVID-19. Only in-frame clones appear in the TCRdb table, and some are missing; sequencing was by immunoSEQ multiplex PCR. The table lists about 190,000 clones, around 84% of them singletons. The specimen sequenced was peripheral blood. These receptors originate from a human donor in a cohort sampled during active COVID-19.

V usage is TRBV5-1 and J usage is TRBJ2-5, with D hard to call. From germline, CDR1 is SGHRS and CDR2 YFSETQ. Trimming shortened V by 0 bases and J by 3 bases, and 9 bases separated the two germline ends. The CDR3 sequence is 14 residues long. The CDR3 here is CASSLELPEETQYF. The DNA of the CDR3 is TGCGCCAGCAGCTTGGAGCTGCCCGAAGAGACCCAGTACTTC.

V gene TRBV7-8 combines with J gene TRBJ2-1; 8 positions match TRBD1. The germline CDR1 and CDR2 sequences are SGHVS and FQNEAQ. This CDR3 spans 16 amino acids. Trimming at V came to 8 bases and at J to 8 bases, leaving 17 bases not matched to a gene. CDR3 in amino acids: CASEWDVQDRVYEQFF. Written as DNA, the CDR3 is TGTGCCAGCGAATGGGACGTGCAGGACAGGGTGTATGAGCAGTTCTTC.

The V call is TRBV5-1, the J call TRBJ1-4, with TRBD1 matching over 9 bases. Looked up from germline, CDR1 is SGHRS and CDR2 is YFSETQ. V shed 4 bases, J shed 6 bases, and the junction held 4 bases outside the gene matches. The CDR3 runs to 14 residues. CDR3 sequence: CASSTGTGYEKLFF. As DNA, the CDR3 is TGCGCCAGCAGCACCGGGACAGGGTATGAAAAACTGTTTTTT.

This clone was seen once. The gene calls are TRBV5-1 and TRBJ2-1, with 7 bases that match TRBD1. This CDR3 is built from 14 residues. In germline, CDR1 is SGHRS, CDR2 YFSETQ. Trimming cost V 4 bases and J 6 bases; bases outside gene matches: 7. The CDR3 DNA is TGCGCCAGCAGCACGACAGGGTCGGGCAATGAGCAGTTCTTC. Protein sequence: CASSTTGSGNEQFF.

This chain connects TRBV24-1 to TRBJ2-7; 7 bases are shared with TRBD2. V shed 4 bases, J shed 4 bases, and the junction held 9 bases outside the gene matches. Per germline, CDR1 KGHDR and CDR2 SFDVKD. The CDR3 contains 15 residues. As DNA, the CDR3 is TGTGCCACCAGTGAACCAAGGAGGGAGGGGTACGAGCAGTACGTC. Amino acids: CATSEPRREGYEQYV.

This clone was found once. The genes are TRBV5-4 and TRBJ1-2, with TRBD1 matching 7 bases. From germline, CDR1 is SGHNT and CDR2 YYREEE (reference sequence). The CDR3 totals 13 residues. J was trimmed by 3 bases and V by 4 bases; bases with no gene match: 3. This CDR3 reads CASSHDRDYGYTF. The CDR3, as DNA: TGTGCCAGCAGCCACGACAGGGACTATGGCTACACCTTC. Full variable domain (remainder filled in from reference TRBV5-4 and TRBJ1-2): ETGVTQSPTHLIKTRGQQVTLRCSSQSGHNTVSWYQQALGQGPQFIFQYYREEENGRGNFPPRFSGLQFPNYSSELNVNALELDDSALYLCASSHDRDYGYTFGSGTRLTVV.

The chain joins TRBV12-3 or TRBV12-4 to TRBJ1-2, with a weak D call TRBD1 (5 bases). The V and J ends lost 6 bases and 8 bases respectively, with 16 bases between them. This CDR3 contains 13 residues. The DNA of the CDR3 is TGTGCCAGCAGCCCTGGAGGGGCCTGGGGCTACACCTTC. Protein: CASSPGGAWGYTF.

The V gene is TRBV3-1 (or the pseudogene TRBV3-2), the J gene TRBJ2-5; D is ambiguous. Germline-derived CDR1 and CDR2 are LGHDT and YNNKEL (reference sequence). The CDR3 extends over 15 amino acids. V was trimmed by 4 bases and J by 2 bases, leaving 14 bases between them. In DNA, the CDR3 is TGTGCCAGCAGCCCCCACTACACGAAACAAGAGACCCAGTACTTC. It encodes CASSPHYTKQETQYF.

As regards this clone: Distinct nucleotide sequences in the sample also encode this CDR3. This chain links TRBV3-1 (or the pseudogene TRBV3-2) with TRBJ2-2; the D gene is possibly TRBD2 (5 bases). Germline V gene sequence: CDR1 LGHDT, CDR2 YNNKEL (reference sequence). CDR3 length: 13 residues. Trimming left V 4 bases short and J 5 bases short, with 8 bases between. The CDR3 spells CASSRRGTGELFF. The DNA for the CDR3 is TGTGCCAGCAGCCGACGGGGAACCGGGGAGCTGTTTTTT.

The rearrangement links TRBV7-9 to TRBJ2-1, with 8 bases matching TRBD2. The CDR3 extends over 15 amino acids. CDR1 and CDR2 (germline): SEHNR, FQNEAQ (reference sequence). The ends lost 5 bases at V and 9 bases at J; junction bases unmatched: 12. In nucleotides, the CDR3 is TGTGCCAGCAGCCTCGCCGCGGGGGGCCTGGTTGAGCAGTTCTTC. Protein product: CASSLAAGGLVEQFF.

This clone has just one count. The rearrangement links TRBV6-1 to TRBJ1-1, with 7 bases matching TRBD1. J lost 5 bases, V lost 1 base, and 4 bases had no gene match. The CDR3 has 14 residues. The germline V gene has CDR1 MNHNS and CDR2 SASEGT. The CDR3 loop is CASSEVTGTTEAFF. The CDR3 DNA follows: TGTGCCAGCAGTGAAGTGACAGGGACGACTGAAGCTTTCTTT.

For the CDR3, the DNA is TGCGCCAGCAGCTTATCCGGGACAGACCCCTACGAGCAGTACTTC. It encodes CASSLSGTDPYEQYF. This sequence joins TRBV5-1 and TRBJ2-7; 7 positions match TRBD1. Germline values: CDR1 SGHRS, CDR2 YFSETQ. V shed 2 bases, J shed 2 bases, and the junction held 7 bases outside the gene matches. The CDR3 consists of 15 residues.

The chain has TRBV3-1 (or the pseudogene TRBV3-2) and TRBJ2-1; D perhaps matches TRBD2 (6 bases). The CDR3 is 12 residues long. Germline loops: CDR1 LGHDT, CDR2 YNNKEL (reference sequence). The ends were cut back, 4 bases at V and 13 bases at J, with 14 bases in the middle. CDR3 sequence reads: CASSLHLGGQFF. The CDR3 DNA follows: TGTGCCAGCAGCCTTCACCTCGGGGGACAGTTCTTC.

The chain couples TRBV19 to TRBJ2-2, with no clear D. Germline CDR1 LNHDA, CDR2 SQIVND (reference sequence). The CDR3 has 13 amino acids. V lost 5 bases to trimming and J lost 4 bases, with 8 bases between them. For the CDR3, the DNA is TGTGCCAGTAGTCGGTCCCTCACCGGGGAGCTGTTTTTT. Translated, it gives CASSRSLTGELFF.

The gene calls are TRBV3-1 (or the pseudogene TRBV3-2) and TRBJ2-5; D might be TRBD2 (5 bases). CDR1 is LGHDT, CDR2 YNNKEL, per germline (reference sequence). With 4 bases removed from V and 2 bases from J, the gap between germline ends came to 11 bases. The CDR3 sequence is 14 residues long. The CDR3 protein is CASSRNRGQETQYF. For the CDR3, the DNA is TGTGCCAGCAGCCGGAACCGGGGTCAAGAGACCCAGTACTTC.

This clone was counted only a few times. The sample carries other DNA sequences with the same CDR3. This chain links TRBV6-5 with TRBJ1-1; a weak D match, TRBD1 (6 bases). V was cut by 2 bases and J by 2 bases, with 9 bases left in between. CDR3 size: 14 residues. The germline V gene has CDR1 MNHEY and CDR2 SVGAGI. CDR3: CASSYTQGNTEAFF. The CDR3, as DNA: TGTGCCAGCAGTTACACACAGGGCAACACTGAAGCTTTCTTT.

This sequence joins TRBV20-1 and TRBJ2-3; 7 positions match TRBD2. The V gene's germline CDR1 is DFQATT and CDR2 SNEGSKA (reference sequence). The CDR3 consists of 13 residues. Trimming removed 3 bases from V and 8 bases from J; junction bases left unmatched: 8. CDR3 coding DNA: TGCAGTGCTAGTTTTTCCGGGGAGGGTACGCAGTATTTT. Protein product: CSASFSGEGTQYF.

This sequence joins TRBV2 and TRBJ2-7; the match to TRBD1 covers 9 bases. The germline V gene encodes CDR1 SNHLY and CDR2 FYNNEI. This CDR3 contains 14 residues. V was pared by 4 bases and J by 6 bases, with 7 bases of the junction left unmatched. For the CDR3, the DNA is TGTGCCAGCAGTGTTTGGCGACAGGGGGGCGAGCAGTACTTC. As protein: CASSVWRQGGEQYF.

The chain joins TRBV6-5 to TRBJ1-1; no clear D gene. Germline V gene data show CDR1 as MNHEY and CDR2 as SVGAGI. The ends were cut back, 6 bases at V and 0 bases at J, with 5 bases in the middle. The CDR3 covers 12 residues. The CDR3 loop reads CASRRLNTEAFF. The CDR3 bases are TGTGCCAGCAGGAGGTTGAACACTGAAGCTTTCTTT.

The V gene is TRBV29-1, the J gene TRBJ1-4; a possible D gene is TRBD1 (6 bases). This CDR3 spans 18 amino acids. The V end lost 5 bases, the J end lost 0 bases, and 22 bases lay between the germline ends. Germline V gene sequence: CDR1 SQVTM, CDR2 ANQGSEA. The CDR3 sequence: CSVTLSWDTSSTNEKLFF. The DNA for the CDR3 is TGCAGCGTTACCCTATCATGGGACACATCTTCAACTAATGAAAAACTGTTTTTT. Drawing the rest from reference TRBV29-1 and TRBJ1-4, the complete variable domain is SAVISQKPSRDICQRGTSLTIQCQVDSQVTMMFWYRQQPGQSLTLIATANQGSEATYESGFVIDKFPISRPNLTFSTLTVSNMSPEDSSIYLCSVTLSWDTSSTNEKLFFGSGTQLSVL.

This chain joins TRBV9 and TRBJ1-2; D call uncertain. The CDR3 consists of 14 residues. The germline CDR1 and CDR2 sequences are SGDLS and YYNGEE. Trimming stripped 0 bases from V and 3 bases from J, with 9 bases between. DNA of the CDR3: TGTGCCAGCAGCGTAGCTCGGAGGGACTATGGCTACACCTTC. Amino acid sequence: CASSVARRDYGYTF. The entire variable domain, with the rest obtained from reference TRBV9 and TRBJ1-2, is as follows: DSGVTQTPKHLITATGQRVTLRCSPRSGDLSVYWYQQSLDQGLQFLIQYYNGEERAKGNILERFSAQQFPDLHSELNLSSLELGDSALYFCASSVARRDYGYTFGSGTRLTVV.

This chain connects TRBV6-1 to TRBJ1-1; D remains ambiguous. The CDR3 sequence is 15 residues long. The V and J ends lost 1 base and 4 bases respectively, with 13 bases between them. Germline V gene lookup returns CDR1 MNHNS and CDR2 SASEGT. The CDR3 reads CASSEGPGMVTEAFF. In DNA form, the CDR3 reads TGTGCCAGCAGTGAAGGACCCGGGATGGTCACTGAAGCTTTCTTT.